This T cell receptor (beta chain) was identified during a study of blood T cell repertoires in COVID-19. As for the study in general: COVID-19 samples collected from the United States, Italy and Spain covered acute and convalescent phases. From T cells, B-cell-depleted T cells, or PBMCs came the material, which was cDNA or gDNA.

In the source study's methods: Amplification with reference gene primers provided the estimates of nucleated cell counts. Generated by immunoSEQ multiplex PCR, the TCRdb table keeps only in-frame clones and is missing some. V and J calls and clone size follow that table, whereas D and trimming were derived from the DNA. The table has 100,000 or so clones, around 90% seen once. Sequenced material: peripheral blood. This clonotype was sampled from a woman aged 55-69 years with acute or convalescent COVID-19.

The DNA for the CDR3 is TGTGCCAGCAGCGTCGAGGGTGGTGGTTCAGATACGCAGTATTTT. Translating it yields CASSVEGGGSDTQYF. The chain uses TRBV28 and TRBJ2-3; possible D gene TRBD2, 5 bases. The ends were cut back, 6 bases at V and 4 bases at J, with 17 bases in the middle. The length of the CDR3 is 15 residues. Per germline, CDR1 MDHEN and CDR2 SYDVKM.